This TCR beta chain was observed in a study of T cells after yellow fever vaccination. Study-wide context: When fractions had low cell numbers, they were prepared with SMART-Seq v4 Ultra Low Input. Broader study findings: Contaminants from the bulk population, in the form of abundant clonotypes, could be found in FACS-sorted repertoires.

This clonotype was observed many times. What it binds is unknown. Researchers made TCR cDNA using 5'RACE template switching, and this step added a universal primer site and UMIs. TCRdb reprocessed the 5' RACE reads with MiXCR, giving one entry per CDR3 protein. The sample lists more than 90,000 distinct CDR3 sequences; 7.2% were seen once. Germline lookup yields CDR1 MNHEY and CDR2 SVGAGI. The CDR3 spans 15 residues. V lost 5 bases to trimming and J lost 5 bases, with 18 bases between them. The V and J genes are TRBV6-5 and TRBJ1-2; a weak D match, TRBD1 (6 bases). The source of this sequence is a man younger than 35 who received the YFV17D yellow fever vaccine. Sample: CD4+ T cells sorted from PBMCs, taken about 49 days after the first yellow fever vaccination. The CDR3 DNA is TGTGCCAGCAGTACTGGGACATCGGAGCGGTATGGCTACACCTTC. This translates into CASSTGTSERYGYTF.